The rows below give T cell receptor beta chains drawn from one sample of a study of OX40 agonist ivuxolimab in advanced cancers. Profiled with immunoSEQ multiplex PCR; TCRdb holds only in-frame clones, not every one. This sample has about 64,000 clones, with over 75% found just once. The source material was CD4+ or CD8+ T cells sorted from blood, sampled in a trial of the OX40 agonist ivuxolimab. The origin of the receptors is an adult with an advanced solid tumor such as melanoma, head and neck, liver or kidney cancer. Each CDR3 is given with its conserved first and last residue. A D gene is named only where the DNA matches it firmly. Rows may omit the clone size; those that give it use once, few, many or a size class.

V,J,D,size,DNA,CDR3
TRBV19,TRBJ2-7,.,.,TGTGCCAGTAGTATGTCGGGGAGGACCTACGAGCAGTACTTC,CASSMSGRTYEQYF
TRBV5-4,TRBJ1-4,.,.,TGTGCCAGCAGCTCCCGGACAGACCCTAATGAAAAACTGTTTTTT,CASSSRTDPNEKLFF
TRBV7-9,TRBJ2-7,TRBD1,.,TGTGCCAGCAGGTCCTCGACAGGGCACGAGCAGTACTTC,CASRSSTGHEQYF
TRBV9,TRBJ2-7,TRBD2,.,TGTGCCAGCAGCCTACGGACTAGCGGTATTGACGAGCAGTACTTC,CASSLRTSGIDEQYF
TRBV6-1,TRBJ1-2,.,.,TGTGCCAGCTTGGGGGACTATGGCTACACCTTC,CASLGDYGYTF
TRBV5-1,TRBJ2-1,TRBD1,.,TGCGCCAGCAGCCGGCTCGGACAGGACAATGAGCAGTTCTTC,CASSRLGQDNEQFF
TRBV19,TRBJ1-1,.,.,TGTGCCAGTAGTATAGGAGGGATGGGCACTGAAGCTTTCTTT,CASSIGGMGTEAFF
TRBV13,TRBJ2-2,.,.,TGTGCCAGCAGCGACTCGAACACCGGGGAGCTGTTTTTT,CASSDSNTGELFF
TRBV5-1,TRBJ2-7,TRBD1,once,TGCGCCAGCAGCCCCGGGGGACAGGGCTACGAGCAGTACTTC,CASSPGGQGYEQYF
TRBV7-3,TRBJ2-3,.,.,TGTGCCAGCAGCTCACTAGGGGCCCCGGCAGATACGCAGTATTTT,CASSSLGAPADTQYF
TRBV5-1,TRBJ1-1,.,.,TGCGCCAGCAGCTCAATACAGGGTTTTGCTGAAGCTTTCTTT,CASSSIQGFAEAFF
TRBV28,TRBJ2-1,.,.,TGTGCCAGCAGAGACGCGTGGGGCTCCTACAATGAGCAGTTCTTC,CASRDAWGSYNEQFF
TRBV19,TRBJ2-7,TRBD2,.,TGTGCCAGTAGTATAGGCGGGGGTTACGAGCAGTACTTC,CASSIGGGYEQYF
TRBV2,TRBJ1-2,.,.,TGTGCCAGCAGTGACCACCCGGGGGCCACCGGAGGGATCCATGGCTACACCTTC,CASSDHPGATGGIHGYTF
TRBV25-1,TRBJ2-5,.,.,TGTGCCAGCAGTGTTAGCAGGAAGATTGGGTACCAAGAGACCCAGTACTTC,CASSVSRKIGYQETQYF
TRBV27,TRBJ2-1,TRBD2,.,TGTGCCAGCAGCCTAATTAGCGGGAGGAGGATTGGGTATGAGCAGTTCTTC,CASSLISGRRIGYEQFF
TRBV9,TRBJ1-2,.,.,TGTGCCAGCGCCATAGGGGCGGACTATGGCTACACCTTC,CASAIGADYGYTF
TRBV27,TRBJ1-1,.,.,TGTGCCAGCAGTTTATACCGGGACACTGAAGCTTTCTTT,CASSLYRDTEAFF
TRBV10-2,TRBJ1-2,.,.,TGCGCCAGCAGTGGTGGCACCAACTATGGCTACACCTTC,CASSGGTNYGYTF
TRBV28,TRBJ2-7,.,once,TGTGCCAGCAGTTTACCCGGACTAAAGGGCTACGAGCAGTACTTC,CASSLPGLKGYEQYF
TRBV9,TRBJ1-2,.,.,TGTGCCAGCAGCGTAGGGGGAGCGACCTATGGCTACACCTTC,CASSVGGATYGYTF
TRBV10-3,TRBJ2-7,.,few,TGTGCCATCAGTGCGGTAGCGGCCTCCTACGAGCAGTACTTC,CAISAVAASYEQYF
TRBV2,TRBJ1-5,.,.,TGTGCCAGCGGAGGGTTTGGCGATCAGCCCCAGCATTTT,CASGGFGDQPQHF
TRBV30,TRBJ2-3,.,.,TGTGCCTGGAGTAGGGGTGGCACAGATACGCAGTATTTT,CAWSRGGTDTQYF
TRBV9,TRBJ2-3,TRBD2,.,TGTGCCAGCAGCGTACTAGCGGAGCCCACAGATACGCAGTATTTT,CASSVLAEPTDTQYF
TRBV2,TRBJ1-2,.,.,TGTGCCAGCAGTGATCCGGGGGGGAAATATGGCTACACCTTC,CASSDPGGKYGYTF